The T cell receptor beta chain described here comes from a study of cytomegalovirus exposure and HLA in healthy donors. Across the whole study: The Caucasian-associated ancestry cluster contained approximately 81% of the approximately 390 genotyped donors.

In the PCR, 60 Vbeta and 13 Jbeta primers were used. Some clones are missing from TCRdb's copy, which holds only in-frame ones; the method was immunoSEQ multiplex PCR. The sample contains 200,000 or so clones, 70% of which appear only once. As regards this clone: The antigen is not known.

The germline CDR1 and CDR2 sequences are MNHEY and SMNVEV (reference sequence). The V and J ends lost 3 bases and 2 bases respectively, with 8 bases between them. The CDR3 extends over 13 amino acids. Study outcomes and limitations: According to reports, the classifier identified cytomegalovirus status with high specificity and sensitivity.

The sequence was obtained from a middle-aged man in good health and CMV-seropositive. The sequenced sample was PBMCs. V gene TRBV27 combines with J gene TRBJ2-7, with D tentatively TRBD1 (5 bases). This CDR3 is CASSFGQTYEQYF. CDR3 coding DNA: TGTGCCAGCAGTTTCGGACAAACCTACGAGCAGTACTTC.